The clone carrying this TCR beta chain was found many times. The data stem from a study of blood T cells in healthy people across ages. Trimming took off 5 bases at V and 1 base at J, with 11 bases between the two ends. The germline gives CDR1 SGHTA, CDR2 FQGNSA. CDR3 size: 14 residues. A second PCR, run for about 7 to 11 cycles, used a sample-barcoded 5' primer plus a J-beta primer mix. A template-switch adaptor with 12 random nucleotides tagged each cDNA molecule. TCRdb re-derived calls from the 5' RACE reads in MiXCR, one entry per CDR3 protein. Among some 1.7 million distinct CDR3 sequences, approximately 28% were seen once, and the ten largest hold 7% to 9%.

What was sequenced was blood. The source of this sequence is a woman aged 25-40 years in good health. The chain employs TRBV7-2 and TRBJ2-5; D is unresolved. This CDR3 reads CASSPRGTQETQYF. DNA for the CDR3: TGTGCCAGCAGCCCCCGCGGCACCCAAGAGACCCAGTACTTC.